The source of this T cell receptor (beta chain) is a study of blood T cell repertoires in COVID-19. CDR3 size: 15 residues. CDR1 MDHEN and CDR2 SYDVKM come from the germline V gene. V was shortened by 5 bases and J by 5 bases, with 18 bases between the two germline ends. Profiled with immunoSEQ multiplex PCR; TCRdb holds only in-frame clones, not every one. The sample records about 180,000 clones, less than 90% being singletons. Sequencing was done on a sample of peripheral blood. The rearrangement links TRBV28 to TRBJ1-2, with TRBD1 as a possible D gene (6 bases). The origin of this receptor is a man aged 18 to 35 with active or convalescent COVID-19. CDR3 coding DNA: TGTGCCAGCAGTCTCGCCCAGGGGTGGTATTATGGCTACACCTTC. Translation gives CASSLAQGWYYGYTF.